Below, 23 T cell receptor beta chains from the same sample are listed, as sequenced in a study of memory CD4+ T cells and cytomegalovirus serostatus. The repertoire was sequenced with immunoSEQ multiplex PCR; TCRdb's copy has only in-frame clones and lacks some. The data contain approximately 40,000 clones, approximately 80% of them singletons. The sort gate was single viable CD3+CD4+CD8-CD45RO+ cells for memory CD4+ T cells. The source material was memory CD4+ T cells from blood. These receptors came from an adult in good health and CMV-seronegative.

V usage is TRBV5-1 and J usage is TRBJ2-4; no clear D gene. The germline CDR1 and CDR2 sequences are SGHRS and YFSETQ. The CDR3 spans 10 residues. V was pared by 3 bases and J by 14 bases, with 9 bases between. The CDR3 protein is CASSSREEYF. The CDR3 coding sequence is TGCGCCAGCAGCTCTAGAGAGGAGTACTTC.

The rearrangement uses TRBV18 and TRBJ1-4; no clear D gene. The CDR3 contains 18 residues. V was trimmed by 3 bases and J by 3 bases, leaving 20 bases between them. From germline, CDR1 is KGHSH and CDR2 LQKENI. The CDR3 spells CASSPIRDTDFSNEKLFF. DNA of the CDR3: TGTGCCAGCTCACCTATACGGGATACGGACTTTTCTAATGAAAAACTGTTTTTT.

The chain recombines TRBV11-2 with TRBJ2-5; D may match TRBD1 or TRBD2 (6 bases each). CDR3 length equals 14 residues. The V gene's germline CDR1 is SGHAT and CDR2 FQNNGV. V was clipped by 5 bases and J by 7 bases, with 17 bases between them. The CDR3 DNA sequence: TGTGCCAGCAGCGCCCGAGGGGGGCAGGGGACCCAGTACTTC. Translated, it gives CASSARGGQGTQYF. Looking up the rest from reference TRBV11-2 and TRBJ2-5 gives the full variable domain: EAGVAQSPRYKIIEKRQSVAFWCNPISGHATLYWYQQILGQGPKLLIQFQNNGVVDDSQLPKDRFSAERLKGVDSTLKIQPAKLEDSAVYLCASSARGGQGTQYFGPGTRLLVL.

The CDR3 protein is CASNPTSGEPYEQYF. DNA for the CDR3: TGTGCCAGCAACCCGACTAGCGGGGAGCCATACGAGCAGTACTTC. V usage is TRBV7-2 and J usage is TRBJ2-7; 11 nucleotides agree with TRBD2. CDR1 and CDR2 from the germline V gene are SGHTA and FQGNSA. V trimming: 7 bases; J trimming: 4 bases; junction bases outside the gene matches: 9. The CDR3 runs 15 residues.

V usage is TRBV7-6 and J usage is TRBJ2-5; maybe TRBD1 (5 bases). Deletions cut 5 bases from V and 5 bases from J, with 21 bases between. Looked up from germline, CDR1 is SGHVS and CDR2 is FNYEAQ. The CDR3 covers 16 residues. DNA of the CDR3: TGTGCCAGCAGCCCAAAGACAGTCCTAAGCATGGAGACCCAGTACTTC. It codes for CASSPKTVLSMETQYF.

This chain links TRBV11-1 with TRBJ1-1, with D possibly matching TRBD1 (6 bases). The V gene lost 4 bases and the J gene lost 4 bases, with 10 bases spanning the gap. Germline CDR1 reads SGHAT; CDR2 reads FQDESV (reference sequence). The CDR3 consists of 13 residues. The CDR3 protein is CASSSVRGTEAFF. The CDR3 nucleotides read TGTGCCAGCAGCTCAGTCAGGGGCACTGAAGCTTTCTTT.

The table lists this clone with a few counts. The chain links TRBV7-8 to TRBJ1-4; D is ambiguous. The CDR3 has 12 amino acids. V lost 1 base to trimming and J lost 11 bases, with 8 bases between them. Germline CDR1 and CDR2: SGHVS and FQNEAQ. Here the CDR3 reads CASSLGSGKLFF. CDR3 nucleotides: TGTGCCAGCAGCTTAGGGTCAGGCAAACTGTTTTTT.

Comments on this clone: This same CDR3 is encoded by further DNA sequences in the sample. This sequence joins TRBV11-2 and TRBJ2-7, with 7 bases fitting TRBD1. CDR1 SGHAT and CDR2 FQNNGV come from the germline V gene. The ends lost 3 bases at V and 4 bases at J; junction bases unmatched: 3. The CDR3 length is 13 residues. The CDR3 nucleotides read TGTGCCAGCAGCTTGGGACAGACATACGAGCAGTACTTC. Protein product: CASSLGQTYEQYF.

The chain is built from TRBV9 and TRBJ2-3; D might be TRBD2 (6 bases). Germline V gene data show CDR1 as SGDLS and CDR2 as YYNGEE. The V gene lost 3 bases and the J gene lost 6 bases, with 26 bases spanning the gap. There are 18 residues in the CDR3. CDR3: CASSASSSGDFLGDTQYF. The CDR3 bases are TGTGCCAGCAGCGCAAGTAGTAGCGGTGACTTCCTCGGCGATACGCAGTATTTT.

The J gene is TRBJ1-1, the V gene TRBV6-4, with a tentative D call TRBD1 (6 bases). CDR1 is MRHNA, CDR2 SNTAGT, per germline. V shed 6 bases and J shed 2 bases, with 19 bases lying between them. The CDR3 spans 16 residues. The CDR3 is CASRRTGIFGNTEAFF. The CDR3 DNA reads TGTGCCAGCAGGAGAACAGGGATCTTTGGTAACACTGAAGCTTTCTTT.

The chain links TRBV6-5 to TRBJ2-5, with D uncertain. V was trimmed by 2 bases and J by 5 bases, leaving 9 bases between them. The CDR3 runs to 13 residues. CDR1 MNHEY and CDR2 SVGAGI come from the germline V gene. The CDR3 is CASSYGGVETQYF. CDR3 coding DNA: TGTGCCAGCAGTTACGGTGGCGTGGAGACCCAGTACTTC.

The gene calls are TRBV15 and TRBJ2-2; D not certain. From germline, CDR1 is LNHNV and CDR2 YYDKDF (reference sequence). The CDR3 contains 15 residues. V gave up 5 bases and J gave up 2 bases, with 12 bases separating them. CDR3 residues: CATSERRANTGELFF. CDR3 in DNA: TGTGCCACCAGCGAACGCCGGGCTAACACCGGGGAGCTGTTTTTT.

This chain uses TRBV4-1 with TRBJ1-4; D gene ambiguous. There are 15 residues in the CDR3. Trimming cost V 1 base and J 8 bases, with 14 bases left between them. In germline, CDR1 is MGHRA, CDR2 YSYEKL. CDR3 nucleotide sequence: TGCGCCAGCAGCCAAGTATTAACGCCGCCGGAAAAACTGTTTTTT. As protein: CASSQVLTPPEKLFF.

J is TRBJ2-7 and V is TRBV6-6; the D gene is possibly TRBD2 (6 bases). The germline V and J ends were trimmed by 2 bases and 0 bases, with 8 bases remaining between them. This CDR3 region has 14 residues. Germline V gives CDR1 MNHNY, CDR2 SVGAGI (reference sequence). CDR3 amino acids: CASSYRRGSYEQYF. CDR3 coding DNA: TGTGCCAGCAGTTACAGGCGGGGCTCCTACGAGCAGTACTTC.

This clone came up a few times. The rearrangement joins TRBV6-6 to TRBJ2-5; 10 nucleotides align to TRBD2. Germline loops: CDR1 MNHNY, CDR2 SVGAGI (reference sequence). V was pared by 6 bases and J by 1 base, with 5 bases of the junction left unmatched. The CDR3 length is 15 residues. The CDR3 DNA is TGTGCCAGCAGCCTTAGCGGGGGGCTCCAAGAGACCCAGTACTTC. Protein product: CASSLSGGLQETQYF.

This chain connects TRBV2 to TRBJ1-5; D call uncertain. Germline CDR1 SNHLY, CDR2 FYNNEI. Deletions cut 8 bases from V and 1 base from J, with 12 bases between. The CDR3 contains 14 residues. For the CDR3, the DNA is TGTGCCAGCCGGAAAGACACCAGCAATCAGCCCCAGCATTTT. Residues: CASRKDTSNQPQHF.

The rearrangement uses TRBV7-2 and TRBJ1-1; possible D gene TRBD1, 6 bases. Deletions cut 7 bases from V and 0 bases from J, with 18 bases between. CDR1 and CDR2 from the germline V gene are SGHTA and FQGNSA. The CDR3 length is 16 residues. The CDR3 region has the DNA TGTGCCAGCATTAGGGACACCCATACCCTGAACACTGAAGCTTTCTTT. Its protein product is CASIRDTHTLNTEAFF.

This chain links TRBV7-3 with TRBJ1-3; D is uncertain. The V gene's germline CDR1 is SGHTA and CDR2 FQGTGA. V was clipped by 4 bases and J by 11 bases, with 15 bases between them. The CDR3 runs to 13 residues. As DNA, the CDR3 is TGTGCCAGCAGCTCACCCGGCCTAGGTGCCATATATTTT. This codes for CASSSPGLGAIYF.

The chain uses TRBV5-5 and TRBJ1-5; no firm D call. CDR3 size: 14 residues. Germline CDR1 and CDR2: SGHKS and YYEKEE (reference sequence). The V end lost 0 bases, the J end lost 4 bases, and 8 bases lay between the germline ends. CDR3 nucleotide sequence: TGTGCCAGCAGCTTGGCCGACGGAAATCAGCCCCAGCATTTT. Encoded protein: CASSLADGNQPQHF.

This clone has just one count. The V gene is TRBV5-8, the J gene TRBJ1-2; weak D call: TRBD1 (5 bases). The ends were cut back, 1 base at V and 4 bases at J, with 8 bases in the middle. The length of the CDR3 is 13 residues. Per germline, CDR1 SGHTS and CDR2 YDEGEE. CDR3 in amino acids: CASSLFRAYGYTF. CDR3 sequence (DNA): TGTGCCAGCAGCTTGTTCAGGGCCTATGGCTACACCTTC.

Points on this clone: Other DNA variants within this sample encode the same CDR3. This sequence joins TRBV27 and TRBJ1-3; D possibly corresponds to TRBD1 (5 bases). This CDR3 is built from 16 residues. Germline values: CDR1 MNHEY, CDR2 SMNVEV (reference sequence). V was cut by 5 bases and J by 1 base, with 15 bases left in between. The CDR3 DNA sequence: TGTGCCAGCAGTCTTACGGGGGTAGGGTCTGGAAACACCATATATTTT. Translating gives CASSLTGVGSGNTIYF.

The V gene is TRBV10-3, the J gene TRBJ1-2; the D is unclear. Trimming removed 6 bases from V and 7 bases from J, with 15 bases in between. Germline CDR1 ENHRY, CDR2 SYGVKD. The CDR3 loop spans 13 amino acids. CDR3 coding DNA: TGTGCCATCAGCCGTGGCCCTCGTCGTGGCTACACCTTC. Translated, it gives CAISRGPRRGYTF.

The gene calls are TRBV7-4 and TRBJ2-1, with 9 nucleotides matching TRBD1. The CDR3 has 14 residues. V dropped 5 bases and J dropped 5; count of bases not matched to a gene: 4. Germline V gene sequence: CDR1 SGHVT, CDR2 SQSDAQ. CDR3 bases: TGTGCCAGCAGCCCTTGGACAGGGGACAATGAGCAGTTCTTC. Amino acids: CASSPWTGDNEQFF.